This T cell receptor (beta chain) was identified during a study of blood T cell repertoires in COVID-19. The authors' processing: Using reference gene primer amplification, nucleated cell counts were estimated. Here immunoSEQ multiplex PCR was the method, and the copy in TCRdb shows in-frame clones only, minus some. The V and J calls and the clone size are those of that table, but D and trimming were determined from the DNA. The sample lists about 410,000 clones; about 89% were seen once. Trimming took 0 bases from V and 9 from J, leaving 13 bases between them. The CDR3 has 14 amino acids. CDR1 is SGDLS, CDR2 YYNGEE, per germline.

The chain uses TRBV9 and TRBJ2-1; D unresolved. Sequencing was done on a sample of peripheral blood. The sequence was obtained from a woman between 40 and 55 years old with COVID-19, enrolled during active disease. The CDR3 region is CASSVGSSSGEQFF. The CDR3 DNA reads as TGTGCCAGCAGCGTAGGAAGTTCTTCGGGTGAGCAGTTCTTC.